The 31 T cell receptor beta chains reported below all come from one sample, sequenced in a study of CD8 T cells in ankylosing spondylitis. Study results and caveats: A TCR beta motif made of about 8 highly homologous variants seemed typical of ankylosing spondylitis blood.

One entry per CDR3 protein results from TCRdb running MiXCR on the 5' RACE reads. The sample includes around 770,000 distinct CDR3 sequences, over 9.5% of them seen just once. These receptors lack a known antigen. Sequenced sample: blood, either unsorted or a sorted T cell fraction (not recorded which). The receptor source for this set is a male donor with ankylosing spondylitis.

This clonotype was picked up a small number of times. The rearrangement links TRBV7-9 to TRBJ1-2, with 10 bases that match TRBD1. Looked up from germline, CDR1 is SEHNR and CDR2 is FQNEAQ (reference sequence). The CDR3 is made up of 16 amino acids. V shed 4 bases, J shed 2 bases, and the junction held 7 bases outside the gene matches. The CDR3 sequence is CASSSHQGQGNYGYTF. For the CDR3, the DNA is TGTGCCAGCAGCTCGCACCAGGGACAGGGGAACTATGGCTACACCTTC.

Ten or more counts support this clonotype. The rearrangement joins TRBV7-2 to TRBJ1-2; D is perhaps TRBD1 (5 bases). Trimming removed 5 bases at V and 5 bases at J, with 9 bases between. Per germline, CDR1 SGHTA and CDR2 FQGNSA. CDR3 size: 12 residues. The CDR3 DNA follows: TGTGCCAGCAGCCTGGGGGGATATGGCTACACCTTC. Encoded protein: CASSLGGYGYTF.

In this sample, this clonotype turned up a few times. The chain combines TRBV5-1 with TRBJ2-3; D remains unclear. The V end lost 0 bases, the J end lost 6 bases, and 8 bases lay between the germline ends. From germline, CDR1 is SGHRS and CDR2 YFSETQ. CDR3 length: 13 residues. For the CDR3, the DNA is TGCGCCAGCAGCTTGGGGTTGGTGGATACGCAGTATTTT. Protein product: CASSLGLVDTQYF.

The V call is TRBV7-2, the J call TRBJ2-2, with D maybe TRBD1 (6 bases). In germline, CDR1 is SGHTA, CDR2 FQGNSA. This CDR3 is 15 amino acids long. V was cut by 3 bases and J by 1 base, with 9 bases left in between. The CDR3 DNA is TGTGCCAGCAGCTTTCTAGGGGGGAACACCGGGGAGCTGTTTTTT. Its translation: CASSFLGGNTGELFF.

The V gene is TRBV7-6, the J gene TRBJ2-5; 8 bases are a match to TRBD1. The CDR3 contains 12 residues. After removal of 5 bases from V and 12 bases from J, the junction contained 8 bases not matched to a gene. Looked up from germline, CDR1 is SGHVS and CDR2 is FNYEAQ. The CDR3 spells CASSVDRALKYF. Here the CDR3 DNA reads TGTGCCAGCAGCGTGGACAGGGCGTTAAAGTACTTC. The full variable domain, its missing parts supplied by reference TRBV7-6 and TRBJ2-5, is GAGVSQSPRYKVTKRGQDVALRCDPISGHVSLYWYRQALGQGPEFLTYFNYEAQQDKSGLPNDRFSAERPEGSISTLTIQRTEQRDSAMYRCASSVDRALKYFGPGTRLLVL.

This clonotype occurred many times. The genes are TRBV5-1 and TRBJ2-7; perhaps TRBD2 as D (6 bases). CDR1 SGHRS and CDR2 YFSETQ come from the germline V gene. The CDR3 covers 15 residues. V was shortened by 4 bases and J by 5 bases, with 19 bases between the two germline ends. As DNA, the CDR3 is TGCGCCAGCAGCCAAGGTGGAGGTTGGGGGGACGAGCAGTACTTC. The encoded protein is CASSQGGGWGDEQYF.

This clonotype was seen a few times. The rearrangement links TRBV27 to TRBJ2-1, with D perhaps matching TRBD2 (6 bases). This CDR3 region has 16 residues. The germline CDR1 and CDR2 sequences are MNHEY and SMNVEV (reference sequence). Trimming left V 6 bases short and J 4 bases short, with 19 bases between. CDR3 sequence (DNA): TGTGCCAGCAGACCCCGGACGGGAGTGTCTTACAATGAGCAGTTCTTC. It yields the protein CASRPRTGVSYNEQFF.

The chain recombines TRBV20-1 with TRBJ2-7, with D perhaps assigned TRBD1 or TRBD2 (5 bases each). The CDR3 spans 16 residues. Germline V gives CDR1 DFQATT, CDR2 SNEGSKA (reference sequence). Trimming shortened V by 5 bases and J by 0 bases, and 20 bases separated the two germline ends. CDR3 sequence: CSAGPTGTVSSYEQYF. The DNA for the CDR3 is TGCAGTGCTGGGCCTACCGGGACGGTTAGCTCCTACGAGCAGTACTTC.

The CDR3: CASSLALSYRKQETQYF. The CDR3 DNA reads TGTGCCAGCAGCTTGGCCTTATCCTACCGTAAACAAGAGACCCAGTACTTC. The chain couples TRBV5-5 to TRBJ2-5, with unresolved D. The V and J ends lost 0 bases and 2 bases respectively, with 17 bases between them. Germline lookup yields CDR1 SGHKS and CDR2 YYEKEE (reference sequence). This CDR3 has 17 amino acids.

V usage is TRBV6-2 or TRBV6-3 and J usage is TRBJ1-1; TRBD1 matches 7 bases. The CDR3 consists of 15 residues. V trimming: 0 bases; J trimming: 4 bases; junction bases outside the gene matches: 5. Germline lookup yields CDR1 MNHEY and CDR2 SVGEGT. CDR3 coding DNA: TGTGCCAGCAGTTACTCGATCCAGGGGGGCACTGAAGCTTTCTTT. Translating gives CASSYSIQGGTEAFF.

A note on this clonotype: This may be a read error, as it is one base from a much larger clone. The rearrangement links TRBV20-1 to TRBJ2-5, with no clear D. The CDR3 covers 15 residues. Per germline, CDR1 DFQATT and CDR2 SNEGSKA (reference sequence). CDR3 residues: CCARVLGSGQETQYF. CDR3 sequence (DNA): TGCTGTGCTAGAGTTTTGGGGTCAGGACAAGAGACCCAGTACTTC.

The chain employs TRBV5-1 and TRBJ2-1, with TRBD1 as a possible D gene (6 bases). The V end was cut by 4 bases, the J end by 10 bases, with 12 bases between. The CDR3 covers 12 residues. From germline, CDR1 is SGHRS and CDR2 YFSETQ. The CDR3 protein is CASSRGQWEQFF. In DNA, the CDR3 is TGCGCCAGCAGCAGAGGACAGTGGGAGCAGTTCTTC.

This clonotype was recorded many times. The chain has TRBV9 and TRBJ2-1; the D is unclear. The CDR3 runs 13 residues. Trimming removed 0 bases from V and 5 bases from J, with 6 bases in between. The germline CDR1 and CDR2 sequences are SGDLS and YYNGEE. The CDR3, as DNA: TGTGCCAGCAGCGTAGCTCTAGACAATGAGCAGTTCTTC. Translating gives CASSVALDNEQFF.

The CDR3 is CATSRKPGTSGQETQYF. The CDR3 nucleotides are TGTGCCACCAGCAGAAAACCCGGGACTAGCGGACAAGAGACCCAGTACTTC. The chain links TRBV15 to TRBJ2-5; 11 positions match TRBD2. J lost 2 bases, V lost 2 bases, and 7 bases had no gene match. Germline V gene sequence: CDR1 LNHNV, CDR2 YYDKDF (reference sequence). The length of the CDR3 is 17 residues. The whole variable domain, remainder taken from reference TRBV15 and TRBJ2-5, is DAMVIQNPRYQVTQFGKPVTLSCSQTLNHNVMYWYQQKSSQAPKLLFHYYDKDFNNEADTPDNFQSRRPNTSFCFLDIRSPGLGDTAMYLCATSRKPGTSGQETQYFGPGTRLLVL.

J is TRBJ2-7 and V is TRBV18, with 10 bases that match TRBD1. The germline CDR1 and CDR2 sequences are KGHSH and LQKENI. V gave up 3 bases and J gave up 3 bases; unmatched junction bases: 5. CDR3 length: 15 amino acids. CDR3 loop: CASSPGTGAFYEQYF. CDR3 bases: TGTGCCAGCTCACCCGGGACAGGGGCTTTCTACGAGCAGTACTTC. The full variable domain, rest sourced from reference TRBV18 and TRBJ2-7, is NAGVMQNPRHLVRRRGQEARLRCSPMKGHSHVYWYRQLPEEGLKFMVYLQKENIIDESGMPKERFSAEFPKEGPSILRIQQVVRGDSAAYFCASSPGTGAFYEQYFGPGTRLTVT.

This clonotype was seen more than once but under ten times. V gene TRBV7-2 combines with J gene TRBJ2-2, with TRBD2 matching 9 bases. The CDR3 loop spans 15 amino acids. CDR1 is SGHTA and CDR2 is FQGNSA in the germline V gene. Unmatched junction bases numbered 7, after V lost 5 bases and J lost 6 bases. CDR3 in amino acids: CASSRGLAFAGELFF. The CDR3, as DNA: TGTGCCAGCAGCCGGGGACTAGCTTTTGCCGGGGAGCTGTTTTTT.

A few counts support this clonotype. This CDR3 is CASTRWLAGAYEQFF. CDR3 bases: TGTGCCAGCACCCGGTGGCTAGCGGGAGCCTATGAGCAGTTCTTC. This chain links TRBV12-3 or TRBV12-4 with TRBJ2-1; 10 bases are shared with TRBD2. J was trimmed by 8 bases and V by 7 bases; bases with no gene match: 11. This CDR3 region has 15 residues.

This clonotype has more than one count but fewer than ten. V gene TRBV7-9 combines with J gene TRBJ1-1; a weak D match, TRBD1 (5 bases). The germline CDR1 and CDR2 sequences are SEHNR and FQNEAQ (reference sequence). The CDR3 has 13 amino acids. The V end was cut by 6 bases, the J end by 3 bases, with 11 bases between. The CDR3 DNA is TGTGCCAGCAGGGGCTGGGGGGACACTGAAGCTTTCTTT. Protein: CASRGWGDTEAFF.

There are a few counts of this clonotype. The V and J genes are TRBV20-1 and TRBJ2-1, with D maybe TRBD2 (6 bases). This CDR3 is built from 13 residues. Looked up from germline, CDR1 is DFQATT and CDR2 is SNEGSKA (reference sequence). V was trimmed by 3 bases and J by 6 bases, leaving 12 bases between them. The DNA of the CDR3 is TGCAGTGCTAGTCTCGGGGGAGGCAATGAGCAGTTCTTC. Protein product: CSASLGGGNEQFF.

This clonotype was observed at least ten times. V usage is TRBV20-1 and J usage is TRBJ2-5, with 13 positions matching TRBD2. Germline loops: CDR1 DFQATT, CDR2 SNEGSKA (reference sequence). There are 14 residues in the CDR3. Trimming removed 6 bases from V and 3 bases from J; junction bases left unmatched: 4. The CDR3, as DNA: TGCAGTGCCCGAGGACTAGCGGGAGAAGAGACCCAGTACTTC. It codes for CSARGLAGEETQYF.

The rearrangement uses TRBV7-9 and TRBJ2-1; 11 bases are shared with TRBD2. Per germline, CDR1 SEHNR and CDR2 FQNEAQ (reference sequence). V lost 0 bases to trimming and J lost 0 bases; unmatched junction nucleotides: 1. The CDR3 runs 17 residues. The CDR3 coding sequence is TGTGCCAGCAGCTTAGCGGGACTAGCGGTCTCCTACAATGAGCAGTTCTTC. Protein: CASSLAGLAVSYNEQFF.

This clonotype has at least ten counts. The chain couples TRBV29-1 to TRBJ2-3, with 12 bases fitting TRBD2. Trimming cost V 5 bases and J 5 bases; bases outside gene matches: 8. CDR1 and CDR2 (germline): SQVTM, ANQGSEA. CDR3 length equals 15 residues. The CDR3 here is CSVSIGLAGKDTQYF. For the CDR3, the DNA is TGCAGCGTTTCCATCGGACTAGCGGGGAAAGATACGCAGTATTTT.

This clonotype has a count of ten or more. The rearrangement links TRBV20-1 to TRBJ1-2; 8 positions agree with TRBD1. The germline V gene encodes CDR1 DFQATT and CDR2 SNEGSKA (reference sequence). The CDR3 is 11 residues long. The V and J ends lost 3 bases and 13 bases, in that order; junction bases with no gene match: 7. This chain's CDR3 is CSARDRDSSTF. In nucleotides, the CDR3 is TGCAGTGCTAGGGACAGGGACAGTAGCACCTTC.

A few counts support this clonotype. This chain connects TRBV6-2 or TRBV6-3 to TRBJ1-1; D may be TRBD1 (6 bases). Trimming cost V 6 bases and J 4 bases, with 12 bases left between them. CDR1 MNHEY and CDR2 SVGEGT come from the germline V gene. This CDR3 region has 13 residues. The DNA for the CDR3 is TGTGCCAGCAGGGGAACAGGGAGCACTGAAGCTTTCTTT. Translation gives CASRGTGSTEAFF.

This clonotype was counted between two and nine times. This chain connects TRBV20-1 to TRBJ2-4, with 13 bases matching TRBD2. CDR1 and CDR2 from the germline V gene are DFQATT and SNEGSKA (reference sequence). V lost 4 bases to trimming and J lost 7 bases; unmatched junction nucleotides: 4. CDR3 size: 14 residues. Here the CDR3 reads CSATRLAGGNIQYF. In DNA form, the CDR3 reads TGCAGTGCTACCAGACTAGCGGGGGGTAACATTCAGTACTTC.

The V call is TRBV13, the J call TRBJ1-1; no clear D gene. Germline V gene lookup returns CDR1 PRHDT and CDR2 FYEKMQ (reference sequence). Deletions cut 0 bases from V and 4 bases from J, with 24 bases between. This CDR3 spans 19 amino acids. The CDR3 bases are TGTGCCAGCAGCTTAGGCGCCCCAACAATCGATGGGGTAGGCACTGAAGCTTTCTTT. Translation: CASSLGAPTIDGVGTEAFF.

The J gene is TRBJ2-1, the V gene TRBV20-1; 12 bases align to TRBD2. The CDR3 is made up of 16 amino acids. The trim removed 1 base at V and 1 base at J, leaving 2 bases unmatched. Per the germline V gene, CDR1 is DFQATT and CDR2 is SNEGSKA (reference sequence). The CDR3: CSARVTSGGSYNEQFF. The CDR3 DNA reads as TGCAGTGCTAGAGTGACTAGCGGGGGATCCTACAATGAGCAGTTCTTC.

This clonotype was counted only a few times. This CDR3 is CASSFGDTLSYEQYF. The CDR3 DNA reads TGCGCCAGCAGCTTTGGGGACACCTTATCCTACGAGCAGTACTTC. The rearrangement uses TRBV5-1 and TRBJ2-7; perhaps TRBD1 as D (6 bases). In germline, CDR1 is SGHRS, CDR2 YFSETQ. The CDR3 runs 15 residues. Trimming took off 2 bases at V and 1 base at J, with 13 bases between the two ends.

Details on this clonotype: Since a much larger clone is just one base distant, this may be a read error. This chain links TRBV12-3 or TRBV12-4 with TRBJ2-1, with D maybe TRBD1 (5 bases). The CDR3 runs to 16 residues. CDR3: CASRSGFGDSYNKQFF. CDR3 nucleotide sequence: TGTGCCAGCAGGTCAGGGTTCGGTGACTCCTACAATAAGCAGTTCTTC.

This clonotype was seen a few times. The chain employs TRBV4-3 and TRBJ1-2; 8 bases agree with TRBD1. The CDR3 spans 16 residues. Germline trimming cut 2 bases from V and 4 bases from J; bases unmatched to any gene: 9. Germline loops: CDR1 LGHNA, CDR2 YSLEER. The CDR3 coding sequence is TGCGCCAGCAGCCAATTCTCCGGGACAGGTTTCTATGGCTACACCTTC. It is translated as CASSQFSGTGFYGYTF.

This clonotype was seen more than once but under ten times. The chain employs TRBV29-1 and TRBJ1-1, with D possibly TRBD1 on 5 matching bases. This CDR3 is built from 12 residues. Germline CDR1 and CDR2: SQVTM and ANQGSEA. V was trimmed by 4 bases and J by 4 bases, leaving 10 bases between them. The CDR3 sequence is CSVVRGSTEAFF. The DNA of the CDR3 is TGCAGCGTTGTGAGGGGATCCACTGAAGCTTTCTTT.